This T cell receptor (beta chain) was profiled in a study of molecular identifiers for immune sequencing clone quantification. MiXCR, run by TCRdb on the PCR reads, gives a single entry per CDR3 protein. The sample lists roughly 320,000 distinct CDR3 sequences, 24% occurring once. General study points: Spiked Jurkat TCR RNA equivalent to one cell reportedly surfaced among approximately 990,000 naive cells.

Germline CDR1 is SGDLS and CDR2 is YYNGEE. The ends lost 0 bases at V and 4 bases at J; junction bases unmatched: 2. The CDR3 loop spans 15 amino acids. This clonotype has a count of ten or more. Antigen unknown. This receptor was taken from a human donor in good health. Some libraries in this study had Jurkat cell RNA spiked in. The material sequenced was naive CD8+ T cells from blood, with Jurkat cell RNA spiked in. Subset defined: FACS-sorted CD8+CD4-CCR7+CD45RA+ naive T cells. The gene calls are TRBV9 and TRBJ2-5; TRBD2 aligns across 11 bases. CDR3 sequence: CASSVGTSGSETQYF. CDR3 in DNA: TGTGCCAGCAGCGTAGGGACTAGCGGGTCAGAGACCCAGTACTTC.